This record covers a single TCR beta chain. This entry is derived from a study of shared clonotypes between healthy human individuals. Clones were sequenced by immunoSEQ multiplex PCR, and TCRdb holds only the in-frame ones, with some missing. The sample lists some 900,000 clones, more than 75% seen once, with about 1.5% in the top ten. This clonotype was obtained from a man between 18 and 29 years old in good health. The sequenced material came from memory CD4+ T cells sorted from blood. The subset: CD45RA-negative fraction.

Written as DNA, the CDR3 is TGTGCCAGCACATACTACCGGGACACAGGCAAAAACATTCAGTACTTC. Translating it yields CASTYYRDTGKNIQYF. This chain links TRBV2 with TRBJ2-4, with D maybe TRBD1 (6 bases). Per the germline V gene, CDR1 is SNHLY and CDR2 is FYNNEI. The CDR3 totals 16 residues. Trimming cost V 7 bases and J 3 bases, with 19 bases left between them.